Below are 21 T cell receptor beta chains sequenced from a single sample in a study of shared clonotypes between healthy human individuals. Only in-frame clones appear in the TCRdb table, and some are missing; sequencing was by immunoSEQ multiplex PCR. The sample carries 470,000 or so clones, more than 65% recorded once. The specimen was PBMCs. The origin of the receptors is a woman aged 35 to 49 in good health. Some clones in this sample may be carry-over from other donors' samples.

V usage is TRBV7-2 and J usage is TRBJ2-7, with D unresolved. The CDR3 runs 13 residues. With 4 bases removed from V and 6 bases from J, the gap between germline ends came to 13 bases. Germline V gene data show CDR1 as SGHTA and CDR2 as FQGNSA. CDR3 in DNA: TGTGCCAGCAGCTATAGCCCCTCCGGCGAGCAGTACTTC. Amino acid sequence: CASSYSPSGEQYF.

The gene calls are TRBV28 and TRBJ2-7, with 7 positions matching TRBD2. V lost 6 bases to trimming and J lost 4 bases; unmatched junction nucleotides: 9. Germline V gene data show CDR1 as MDHEN and CDR2 as SYDVKM. The CDR3 contains 14 residues. The CDR3 sequence is CASSWGRVEYEQYF. DNA for the CDR3: TGTGCCAGCAGCTGGGGGAGGGTTGAGTACGAGCAGTACTTC.

The DNA for the CDR3 is TGTGCCAGCGGAACCCCCTACGAGCAGTACTTC. This sequence encodes CASGTPYEQYF. V and J are TRBV27 and TRBJ2-7; D remains unclear. This CDR3 is built from 11 residues. V lost 8 bases and J 2 bases, leaving 7 bases between the germline ends. Germline-derived CDR1 and CDR2 are MNHEY and SMNVEV (reference sequence).

The chain couples TRBV5-5 to TRBJ2-2; 7 nucleotides line up with TRBD2. J gave up 3 bases and V 0 bases, and 8 bases lay outside the gene matches. Germline V lookup: CDR1 SGHKS, CDR2 YYEKEE (reference sequence). This CDR3 region has 17 residues. This chain's CDR3 is CASSLGTSGIYTGELFF. CDR3 nucleotides: TGTGCCAGCAGCTTGGGTACGAGCGGGATATACACCGGGGAGCTGTTTTTT. Together with reference TRBV5-5 and TRBJ2-2, the CDR3 gives the full variable domain: DAGVTQSPTHLIKTRGQQVTLRCSPISGHKSVSWYQQVLGQGPQFIFQYYEKEERGRGNFPDRFSARQFPNYSSELNVNALLLGDSALYLCASSLGTSGIYTGELFFGEGSRLTVL.

As to this clone: Since a far larger clone is one base different, this is likely a read error. The chain recombines TRBV7-2 with TRBJ2-7; D gene ambiguous. Germline CDR1 is SGHTA and CDR2 is FQGNSA. The CDR3 totals 15 residues. Trimming cost V 5 bases and J 3 bases, with 17 bases left between them. CDR3 nucleotide sequence: TGTGCCAGCAGCAAAGGGCGGCTAAGCTACTACGAGCAGTACTTC. Its translation: CASSKGRLSYYEQYF.

This clone was detected once. The rearrangement joins TRBV7-9 to TRBJ2-1; D remains ambiguous. There are 11 residues in the CDR3. Trimming stripped 4 bases from V and 5 bases from J, with 3 bases between. Germline V gives CDR1 SEHNR, CDR2 FQNEAQ (reference sequence). CDR3 amino acids: CASSSNNEQFF. DNA for the CDR3: TGTGCCAGCAGCTCGAACAATGAGCAGTTCTTC.

As to this clone: This likely came from a read error, as a far larger clone is one base away. The sample holds other DNA sequences that translate to the same CDR3. This chain uses TRBV28 with TRBJ1-1, with 9 bases aligning to TRBD1. Germline-derived CDR1 and CDR2 are MDHEN and SYDVKM. The CDR3 runs to 16 residues. Unmatched junction bases numbered 15, after V lost 9 bases and J lost 4 bases. DNA for the CDR3: TGTGCCAGTAGTGAGACCGGGACAGGGTATAGCACTGAAGCTTTCTTT. This translates into CASSETGTGYSTEAFF. The entire variable domain, with the rest obtained from reference TRBV28 and TRBJ1-1, is as follows: DVKVTQSSRYLVKRTGEKVFLECVQDMDHENMFWYRQDPGLGLRLIYFSYDVKMKEKGDIPEGYSVSREKKERFSLILESASTNQTSMYLCASSETGTGYSTEAFFGQGTRLTVV.

As concerns this clone: Since a far larger clone is one base different, this is likely a read error. Other nucleotide sequences in the sample specify the same CDR3. The chain combines TRBV28 with TRBJ1-1; no reliable D call. This CDR3 is built from 13 residues. Trimming left V 1 base short and J 7 bases short, with 10 bases between. Germline CDR1 reads MDHEN; CDR2 reads SYDVKM. CDR3 sequence (DNA): TGTGCCAGCAGTTTATCCGGTACAGTTGAAGCTTTCTTT. Translation: CASSLSGTVEAFF.

This chain uses TRBV18 with TRBJ2-1; perhaps TRBD2 as D (6 bases). Per the germline V gene, CDR1 is KGHSH and CDR2 is LQKENI. The CDR3 spans 14 residues. Trimming shortened V by 3 bases and J by 4 bases, and 10 bases separated the two germline ends. The CDR3 DNA follows: TGTGCCAGCTCACCGGGGGGAGCGTACAATGAGCAGTTCTTC. Protein sequence: CASSPGGAYNEQFF.

V usage is TRBV7-8 and J usage is TRBJ2-1; 12 nucleotides agree with TRBD2. Germline-derived CDR1 and CDR2 are SGHVS and FQNEAQ. CDR3 length: 18 residues. V shed 3 bases, J shed 0 bases, and the junction held 6 bases outside the gene matches. The CDR3 DNA sequence: TGTGCCAGCAGCTTTAGGACTAGCGGGAAGAGCTCCTACAATGAGCAGTTCTTC. The encoded protein is CASSFRTSGKSSYNEQFF.

This clone was seen only once. The gene calls are TRBV30 and TRBJ2-7, with a tentative D call TRBD1 (6 bases). Germline V CDR1 and CDR2: GTSNPN, SVGIG (reference sequence). V lost 1 base to trimming and J lost 2 bases, with 12 bases between them. The CDR3 has 14 residues. As DNA, the CDR3 is TGTGCCTGGAGTGAAGACAGGCCGCCCTACGAGCAGTACTTC. Its translation is CAWSEDRPPYEQYF. The whole variable domain, filled in from reference TRBV30 and TRBJ2-7, reads SQTIHQWPATLVQPVGSPLSLECTVEGTSNPNLYWYRQAAGRGLQLLFYSVGIGQISSEVPQNLSASRPQDRQFILSSKKLLLSDSGFYLCAWSEDRPPYEQYFGPGTRLTVT.

This clone occurred a few times. The V and J genes are TRBV27 and TRBJ2-7, with D possibly being TRBD1 (6 bases). The CDR3 has 14 residues. Germline lookup yields CDR1 MNHEY and CDR2 SMNVEV (reference sequence). With 0 bases removed from V and 7 bases from J, the gap between germline ends came to 13 bases. DNA of the CDR3: TGTGCCAGCAGTTTATCCAGGGGAAGGAGGGAGCAGTACTTC. Its protein product is CASSLSRGRREQYF.

The chain couples TRBV5-1 to TRBJ1-4; 7 bases are shared with TRBD1. The CDR3 consists of 14 residues. The V gene's germline CDR1 is SGHRS and CDR2 YFSETQ. V lost 6 bases and J lost 3; bases outside the gene matches: 5. The CDR3 reads CASNSGTANEKLFF. CDR3 nucleotides: TGCGCCAGCAACTCAGGGACAGCTAATGAAAAACTGTTTTTT.

The chain couples TRBV7-8 to TRBJ2-1; 7 bases are a match to TRBD2. The CDR3 covers 16 residues. The V and J ends lost 1 base and 4 bases, in that order; junction bases with no gene match: 7. Germline assignment: CDR1 SGHVS and CDR2 FQNEAQ. CDR3 DNA sequence: TGTGCCAGCAGCTTAGTTGAGACAGCGGGGTACAATGAGCAGTTCTTC. This sequence encodes CASSLVETAGYNEQFF.

Concerning this clone itself: Only one base separates this from a far larger clonotype, so it likely reflects a read error. This sequence joins TRBV29-1 and TRBJ2-3; 15 bases align to TRBD2. The CDR3 length is 17 residues. CDR1 is SQVTM and CDR2 is ANQGSEA in the germline V gene. In DNA, the CDR3 is TGCAGCGCCGACGGGACTAGCGGGAGGATGAGCATAGATACGCAGTATTTT. Translating gives CSADGTSGRMSIDTQYF.

The chain is built from TRBV15 and TRBJ2-1, with D possibly TRBD2 on 6 matching bases. The V end lost 1 base, the J end lost 4 bases, and 14 bases lay between the germline ends. Germline assignment: CDR1 LNHNV and CDR2 YYDKDF (reference sequence). This CDR3 spans 16 amino acids. This chain's CDR3 is CATSRGGVAGYNEQFF. DNA of the CDR3: TGTGCCACCAGCAGAGGGGGCGTCGCGGGGTACAATGAGCAGTTCTTC.

The J gene is TRBJ2-3, the V gene TRBV6-1; 7 bases are a match to TRBD2. This CDR3 comprises 16 residues. V dropped 2 bases and J dropped 3; count of bases not matched to a gene: 8. Per the germline V gene, CDR1 is MNHNS and CDR2 is SASEGT. The CDR3 loop is CASSETLAVGTDTQYF. CDR3 nucleotides: TGTGCCAGCAGTGAAACGCTAGCGGTAGGGACAGATACGCAGTATTTT.

This chain connects TRBV30 to TRBJ2-2, with D possibly matching TRBD1 (5 bases). The CDR3 is made up of 15 amino acids. Germline CDR1 and CDR2: GTSNPN and SVGIG (reference sequence). The V end was cut by 3 bases, the J end by 5 bases, with 16 bases between. The CDR3 loop reads CAWSEGADRTGELFF. CDR3 coding DNA: TGTGCCTGGAGCGAAGGGGCCGATAGGACCGGGGAGCTGTTTTTT.

To note about this clone: One end of the junction varies from germline; a read error may be responsible. The chain has TRBV7-7 and TRBJ2-3; either TRBD1 or TRBD2 may fit D (7 bases each). Per the germline V gene, CDR1 is SSHAT and CDR2 is FNYEAQ (reference sequence). The CDR3 runs to 15 residues. CDR3: CASSPQGGKGDTQYF. CDR3 coding DNA: TGTGCTAGCAGCCCCCAGGGGGGGAAAGGGGATACGCAGTATTTT. The whole variable domain, filled in from reference TRBV7-7 and TRBJ2-3, reads GAGVSQSPRYKVTKRGQDVTLRCDPISSHATLYWYQQALGQGPEFLTYFNYEAQPDKSGLPSDRFSAERPEGSISTLTIQRTEQRDSAMYRCASSPQGGKGDTQYFGPGTRLTVL.

The chain recombines TRBV5-1 with TRBJ2-2; D tentatively reads TRBD1 or TRBD2 (6 bases each). CDR1 SGHRS and CDR2 YFSETQ come from the germline V gene. The CDR3 contains 14 residues. V gave up 2 bases and J gave up 5 bases, with 10 bases separating them. CDR3 region: CASSFLGGTGELFF. CDR3 bases: TGCGCCAGCAGCTTCCTAGGGGGGACCGGGGAGCTGTTTTTT.

This clone is a singleton in its sample. A read error is likely here: a far larger clone is one base away. V usage is TRBV7-3 and J usage is TRBJ2-3; D not certain. Germline V lookup: CDR1 SGHTA, CDR2 FQGTGA. The CDR3 runs to 13 residues. Trimming removed 5 bases from V and 7 bases from J, with 13 bases in between. CDR3 bases: TGTGCCAGCAGCCACCCCAATGAGTATACGCAGTATTTT. It translates to CASSHPNEYTQYF.